The rows below give T cell receptor beta chains drawn from one sample of a study of a mutant IDH1 vaccine in newly diagnosed glioma. Only in-frame clones appear in the TCRdb table, and some are missing; sequencing was by immunoSEQ multiplex PCR. The table has 90,000 to 100,000 clones, 85% to 90% seen once. The sequencing here drew on PBMCs, taken from a glioma patient treated with radiotherapy, temozolomide or both. The receptor set was obtained from a woman aged 50 to 65 with glioma. Both conserved end residues are part of each CDR3. D genes are given only for firm matches. Size tells how often a clone was seen (once, few, many) or the class of an expanded clone, and some rows leave it out.

clone size	V gene	J gene	D gene	CDR3 protein	CDR3 DNA
-	TRBV28	TRBJ1-2	-	CASSLQGPFNGYTF	TGTGCCAGCAGTTTGCAGGGGCCCTTCAATGGCTACACCTTC
-	TRBV25-1	TRBJ1-3	-	CASTLGSSGNTIYF	TGTGCCAGCACCCTCGGGAGCTCTGGAAACACCATATATTTT
-	TRBV6-6	TRBJ1-5	-	CASSPRVSNQPQHF	TGTGCCAGCAGCCCCAGGGTTAGCAATCAGCCCCAGCATTTT
-	TRBV14	TRBJ1-2	-	CASSQVTHYGYTF	TGTGCCAGCAGCCAAGTGACGCACTATGGCTACACCTTC
-	TRBV30	TRBJ1-2	-	CAWSPKPLADYTF	TGTGCCTGGAGCCCAAAACCACTCGCTGACTACACCTTC
-	TRBV30	TRBJ2-2	TRBD2	CAWSVLSGWNTGELFF	TGTGCCTGGAGTGTACTTAGCGGGTGGAACACCGGGGAGCTGTTTTTT
-	TRBV10-3	TRBJ2-3	TRBD2	CAIRLTSAGDTQYF	TGTGCCATCAGACTGACTAGCGCCGGAGATACGCAGTATTTT
-	TRBV6-6	TRBJ2-5	-	CASSYSIMGETQYF	TGTGCCAGCAGTTACTCAATAATGGGAGAGACCCAGTACTTC
-	TRBV7-3	TRBJ2-2	-	CASSSGHFTGELFF	TGTGCCAGCAGCTCGGGACATTTCACCGGGGAGCTGTTTTTT
-	TRBV28	TRBJ1-5	-	CASRSFSSNQPQHF	TGTGCCAGCAGATCCTTTTCGAGCAATCAGCCCCAGCATTTT
-	TRBV5-1	TRBJ2-3	-	CASSFAVLSTDTQYF	TGCGCCAGCAGCTTTGCGGTCCTTAGCACAGATACGCAGTATTTT
-	TRBV2	TRBJ2-1	TRBD2	CATQAVAGGFGEQFF	TGTGCCACTCAGGCGGTAGCGGGAGGGTTCGGTGAGCAGTTCTTC
-	TRBV1	TRBJ2-7	-	CTNWRDSRTDGTRREQYF	TGCACCAACTGGAGGGACAGCAGAACTGACGGGACTAGACGCGAGCAGTACTTC
-	TRBV28	TRBJ2-4	TRBD1	CASSFGDRGISIQYF	TGTGCCAGCAGTTTCGGGGACAGGGGGATCTCTATTCAGTACTTC
-	TRBV10-3	TRBJ2-1	-	CAISLQGNEQFF	TGTGCCATCAGTCTTCAGGGGAATGAGCAGTTCTTC
-	TRBV27	TRBJ2-7	-	CASSLSGLYEQYF	TGTGCCAGCAGTTTATCGGGCCTCTACGAGCAGTACTTC
-	TRBV28	TRBJ2-7	-	CASRGGAYYEQYF	TGTGCCAGCAGGGGTGGGGCCTACTACGAGCAGTACTTC
-	TRBV5-1	TRBJ2-2	TRBD2	CASSSGLAGAGTGELFF	TGCGCCAGCAGCTCGGGACTAGCGGGAGCGGGCACCGGGGAGCTGTTTTTT
-	TRBV18	TRBJ2-1	-	CASSAAGTRGNEQFF	TGTGCCAGCTCAGCAGCCGGGACCAGGGGCAATGAGCAGTTCTTC
-	TRBV21-1	TRBJ2-7	-	CASSKAPKNSYEQYF	TGTGCCAGCAGCAAAGCGCCCAAAAACTCCTACGAGCAGTACTTC
-	TRBV6-1	TRBJ1-1	-	CASSTLTPTEAFF	TGTGCCAGCAGTACTCTAACACCCACTGAAGCTTTCTTT
-	TRBV5-1	TRBJ2-3	TRBD2	CASSLEKGRTSTDTQYF	TGCGCCAGCAGCTTGGAGAAGGGGCGGACTAGCACAGATACGCAGTACTTT
once	TRBV6-5	TRBJ2-1	-	CASSYSTGGFDEQFF	TGTGCCAGCAGTTACTCGACAGGAGGGTTCGATGAGCAGTTCTTC
-	TRBV27	TRBJ1-6	-	CASSHNNSPLHF	TGTGCCAGCAGTCACAATAATTCACCCCTCCACTTT
-	TRBV28	TRBJ2-2	-	CASTLPAGELFF	TGTGCCAGCACCCTCCCGGCCGGGGAGCTGTTTTTT
-	TRBV28	TRBJ1-2	-	CASSLNTYGYTF	TGTGCCAGCAGTCTCAACACCTATGGCTACACCTTC
-	TRBV10-2	TRBJ1-1	-	CASREGPEAFF	TGCGCCAGCAGGGAAGGACCTGAAGCTTTCTTT
-	TRBV28	TRBJ1-4	TRBD1	CASSMTGGREKLFF	TGTGCCAGCAGTATGACAGGGGGTCGAGAAAAACTGTTTTTT
-	TRBV5-1	TRBJ1-1	TRBD1	CASRVAGTGNTEAFF	TGCGCCAGCAGAGTTGCCGGGACAGGGAACACTGAAGCTTTCTTT
-	TRBV28	TRBJ1-1	TRBD1	CASPSGQGVVSGTEAFF	TGTGCCAGCCCTTCCGGCCAGGGGGTTGTCAGCGGGACTGAAGCTTTCTTT
-	TRBV6-5	TRBJ2-5	TRBD1	CASRSRQGALETQYF	TGTGCCAGCAGGTCTCGACAGGGGGCACTGGAGACCCAGTACTTC
-	TRBV5-1	TRBJ1-1	-	CASSPYFMNTEAFF	TGCGCCAGCAGCCCATACTTTATGAACACTGAAGCTTTCTTT
-	TRBV6-6	TRBJ2-7	TRBD1	CASTHRDRGREQYF	TGTGCCAGCACCCACCGAGACAGGGGACGCGAGCAGTACTTC
-	TRBV6-1	TRBJ2-7	-	CASSEVWRSYEQYF	TGTGCCAGCAGTGAAGTGTGGCGATCCTACGAGCAGTACTTC
-	TRBV19	TRBJ2-7	TRBD1	CASSPGQTYEQYF	TGTGCCAGTAGCCCGGGACAGACCTACGAGCAGTACTTC
-	TRBV6-6	TRBJ2-3	-	CASTQTPLDTQYF	TGTGCCAGCACCCAAACCCCGTTGGATACGCAGTATTTT
-	TRBV28	TRBJ1-2	TRBD1	CASSYPRGNGYTF	TGTGCCAGCAGTTATCCCAGGGGGAATGGCTACACCTTC
-	TRBV27	TRBJ2-1	-	CASSERDEQFF	TGTGCCAGCAGCGAAAGGGATGAGCAGTTCTTC
-	TRBV19	TRBJ2-5	-	CASSIGRKETQYF	TGTGCCAGTAGTATTGGCAGGAAAGAGACCCAGTACTTC
-	TRBV21-1	TRBJ2-4	-	CASTRGTGVLKNIQYF	TGTGCCAGCACCCGAGGGACAGGGGTCCTCAAAAACATTCAGTACTTC
-	TRBV30	TRBJ1-2	TRBD1	CAWAGTGAMGYTF	TGTGCCTGGGCGGGGACAGGGGCAATGGGCTACACCTTC
-	TRBV7-6	TRBJ1-4	TRBD1	CASSRTGANEKLFF	TGTGCCAGCAGCCGGACAGGTGCTAATGAAAAACTGTTTTTT
-	TRBV9	TRBJ1-1	-	CASSPRPGPRENTEAFF	TGTGCCAGCAGCCCCCGTCCGGGACCTAGGGAGAACACTGAAGCTTTCTTT
-	TRBV5-1	TRBJ2-7	-	CASSLGVQDGLYEQYF	TGCGCCAGCAGCTTGGGGGTGCAGGACGGGCTCTACGAGCAGTACTTC
-	TRBV9	TRBJ2-5	-	CASSVGSSLQETQYF	TGTGCCAGCAGCGTAGGAAGCAGCCTCCAAGAGACCCAGTACTTC
-	TRBV11-1	TRBJ2-5	TRBD2	CASSRRGGLETQYF	TGTGCCAGCAGCCGTCGCGGGGGGCTGGAGACCCAGTACTTC
-	TRBV6-5	TRBJ1-2	TRBD1	CASSYPGQGIYGYTF	TGTGCCAGCAGTTACCCGGGACAGGGCATCTATGGCTACACCTTC
-	TRBV27	TRBJ2-3	-	CASSLSRPEAQYF	TGTGCCAGCAGTTTATCGAGGCCGGAGGCGCAGTATTTT
-	TRBV7-2	TRBJ2-5	-	CASSARLGETQYF	TGTGCCAGCAGCGCCCGTCTGGGAGAGACCCAGTACTTC
few	TRBV30	TRBJ1-2	-	CAWSVYPANYGYTF	TGTGCCTGGAGTGTATATCCAGCTAACTATGGCTACACCTTC
-	TRBV7-9	TRBJ2-7	-	CASSVLSAYEQYF	TGTGCCAGCAGCGTCTTGAGTGCCTACGAGCAGTACTTC
-	TRBV19	TRBJ2-1	TRBD2	CASTLRRESSYNEQFF	TGTGCCAGTACTCTTAGGCGGGAGAGCTCCTACAATGAGCAGTTCTTC
-	TRBV6-5	TRBJ2-5	TRBD2	CASSRTSGIQETQYF	TGTGCCAGCAGCCGGACTAGCGGGATACAAGAGACCCAGTACTTC
-	TRBV27	TRBJ1-5	-	CASSLRRQDQPQHF	TGTGCCAGCAGTTTACGCAGGCAAGATCAGCCCCAGCATTTT
-	TRBV6-5	TRBJ2-7	TRBD1	CASSRGSYEQYF	TGTGCCAGCAGCAGGGGGTCCTACGAGCAGTACTTC
-	TRBV5-4	TRBJ2-2	-	CASSQEGRAGITGELFF	TGTGCCAGCAGCCAAGAGGGGCGGGCAGGGATCACCGGGGAGCTGTTTTTT
-	TRBV5-1	TRBJ1-1	-	CASALRGDNTEAFF	TGCGCCAGCGCACTGCGGGGAGACAACACTGAAGCTTTCTTT